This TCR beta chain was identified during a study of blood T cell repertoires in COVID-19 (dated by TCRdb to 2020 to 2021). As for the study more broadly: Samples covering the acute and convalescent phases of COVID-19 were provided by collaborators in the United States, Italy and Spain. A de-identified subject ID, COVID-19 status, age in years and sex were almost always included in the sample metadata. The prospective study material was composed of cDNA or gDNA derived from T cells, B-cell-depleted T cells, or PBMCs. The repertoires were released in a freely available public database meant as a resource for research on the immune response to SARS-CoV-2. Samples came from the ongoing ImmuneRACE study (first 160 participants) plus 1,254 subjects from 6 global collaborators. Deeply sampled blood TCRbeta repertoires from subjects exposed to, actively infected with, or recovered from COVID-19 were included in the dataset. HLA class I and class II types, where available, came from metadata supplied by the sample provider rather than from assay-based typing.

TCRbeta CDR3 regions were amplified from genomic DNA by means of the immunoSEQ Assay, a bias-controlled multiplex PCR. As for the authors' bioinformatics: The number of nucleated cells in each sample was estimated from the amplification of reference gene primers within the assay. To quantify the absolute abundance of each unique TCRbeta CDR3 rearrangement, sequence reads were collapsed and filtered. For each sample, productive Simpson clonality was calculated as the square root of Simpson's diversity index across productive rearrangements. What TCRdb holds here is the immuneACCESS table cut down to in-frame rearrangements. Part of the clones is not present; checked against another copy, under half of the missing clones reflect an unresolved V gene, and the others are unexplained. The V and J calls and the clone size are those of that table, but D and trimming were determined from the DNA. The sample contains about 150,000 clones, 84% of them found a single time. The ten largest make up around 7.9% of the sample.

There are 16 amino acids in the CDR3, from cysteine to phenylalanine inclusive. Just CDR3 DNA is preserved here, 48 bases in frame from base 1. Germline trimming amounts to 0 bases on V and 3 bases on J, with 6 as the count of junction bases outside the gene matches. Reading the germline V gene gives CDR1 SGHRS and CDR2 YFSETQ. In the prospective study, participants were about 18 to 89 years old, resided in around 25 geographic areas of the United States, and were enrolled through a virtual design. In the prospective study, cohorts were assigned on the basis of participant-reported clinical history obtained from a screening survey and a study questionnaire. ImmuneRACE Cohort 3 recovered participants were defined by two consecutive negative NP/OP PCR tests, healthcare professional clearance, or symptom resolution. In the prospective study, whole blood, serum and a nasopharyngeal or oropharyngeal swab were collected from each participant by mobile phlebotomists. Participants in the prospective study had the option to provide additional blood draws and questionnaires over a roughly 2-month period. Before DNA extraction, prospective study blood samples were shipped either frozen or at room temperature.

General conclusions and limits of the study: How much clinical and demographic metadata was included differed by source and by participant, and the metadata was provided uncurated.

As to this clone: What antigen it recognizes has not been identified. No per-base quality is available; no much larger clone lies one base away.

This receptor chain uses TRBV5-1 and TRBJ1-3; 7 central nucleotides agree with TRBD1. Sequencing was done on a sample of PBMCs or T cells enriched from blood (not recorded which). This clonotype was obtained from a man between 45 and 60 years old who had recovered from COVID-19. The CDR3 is CASSLATGAGGNTIYF. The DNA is TGCGCCAGCAGCTTGGCCACAGGGGCCGGTGGAAACACCATATATTTT.